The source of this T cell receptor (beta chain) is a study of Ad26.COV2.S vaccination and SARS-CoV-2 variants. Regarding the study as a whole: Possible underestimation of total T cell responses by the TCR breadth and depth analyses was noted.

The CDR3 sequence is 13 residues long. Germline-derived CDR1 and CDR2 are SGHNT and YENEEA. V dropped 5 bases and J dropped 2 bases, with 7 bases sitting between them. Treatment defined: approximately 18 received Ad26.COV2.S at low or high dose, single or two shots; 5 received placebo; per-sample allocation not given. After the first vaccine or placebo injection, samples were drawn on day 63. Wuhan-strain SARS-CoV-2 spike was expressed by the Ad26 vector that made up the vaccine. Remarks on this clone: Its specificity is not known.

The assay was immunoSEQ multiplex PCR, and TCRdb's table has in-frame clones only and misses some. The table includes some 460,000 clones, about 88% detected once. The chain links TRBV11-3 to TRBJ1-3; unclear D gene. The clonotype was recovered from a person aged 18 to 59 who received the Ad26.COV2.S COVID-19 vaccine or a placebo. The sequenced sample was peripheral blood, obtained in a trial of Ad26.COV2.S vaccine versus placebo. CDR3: CASSRSPGNTIYF. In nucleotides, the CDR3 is TGTGCCAGCAGCCGATCTCCTGGAAACACCATATATTTT.